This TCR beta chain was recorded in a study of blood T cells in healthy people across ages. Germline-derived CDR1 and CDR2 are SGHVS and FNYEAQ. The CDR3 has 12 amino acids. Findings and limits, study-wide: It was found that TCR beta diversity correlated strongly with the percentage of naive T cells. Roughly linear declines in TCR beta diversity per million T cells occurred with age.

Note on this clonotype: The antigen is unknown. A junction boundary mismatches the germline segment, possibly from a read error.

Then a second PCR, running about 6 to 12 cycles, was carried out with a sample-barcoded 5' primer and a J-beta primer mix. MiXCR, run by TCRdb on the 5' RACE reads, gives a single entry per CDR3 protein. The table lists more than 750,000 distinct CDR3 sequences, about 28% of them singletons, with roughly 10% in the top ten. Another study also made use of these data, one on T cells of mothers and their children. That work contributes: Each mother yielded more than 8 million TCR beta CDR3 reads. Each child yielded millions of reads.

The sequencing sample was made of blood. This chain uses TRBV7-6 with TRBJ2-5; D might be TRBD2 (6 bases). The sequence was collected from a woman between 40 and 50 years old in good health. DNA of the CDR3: TGTGCCAGCAGCTACGGCTCGGCTAGCGCGGACTTC. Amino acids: CASSYGSASADF.